This T cell receptor beta chain was retrieved from a study of blood T cell repertoires in COVID-19. Study as a whole: The cDNA or gDNA used as material had been derived from T cells, B-cell-depleted T cells, or PBMCs.

Seattle researchers signed up patients amid active infection and tracked them longitudinally. Assay used: immunoSEQ multiplex PCR; TCRdb lists only in-frame clones, some missing. The sample carries a few hundred thousand clones, nearly 90% recorded once. The CDR3 runs 12 residues. The germline V gene has CDR1 WNHNN and CDR2 SYGVQD (reference sequence). The ends lost 6 bases at V and 9 bases at J; junction bases unmatched: 5. The genes are TRBV10-1 and TRBJ2-1; 7 nucleotides line up with TRBD1. The TCR sequence derives from a woman aged 30 to 39 with COVID-19, enrolled during active disease. Sequenced input: peripheral blood. For the CDR3, the DNA is TGCGCCAGCAGCACAGGGGCGGGTGAGCAGTTCTTC. The encoded protein is CASSTGAGEQFF.